A single sample gave rise to the 27 T cell receptor beta chains below, sequenced in a study of somatic mutations in cytotoxic T cells in rheumatoid arthritis (dated by TCRdb to 2015 to 2018). Receptor amplification or capture employed the immunoSEQ multiplex PCR assay. As stored in TCRdb, this immuneACCESS dataset retains in-frame rearrangements with V and J assigned. A fraction of the clones does not appear; measured against another copy, unresolved V genes explain less than half of the discrepancy, and the remainder lacks a known reason. The sample table lists around 16,000 clones, roughly 80% of them with a count of one. Jointly, the top ten make up roughly 16% of the sample. Sequenced sample: CD8+ T cells sorted from blood. These receptors were obtained from an adult with rheumatoid arthritis.

This clone was detected only a few times. This chain uses TRBV27 with TRBJ1-5; D may be TRBD1 (5 bases). This CDR3 is built from 15 residues. Germline-derived CDR1 and CDR2 are MNHEY and SMNVEV (reference sequence). Trimming removed 4 bases at V and 5 bases at J, with 15 bases between. CDR3 bases: TGTGCCAGCAGTTCCCGCGGGGGTGGGGATCAGCCCCAGCATTTT. This translates into CASSSRGGGDQPQHF.

This chain links TRBV2 with TRBJ2-7; tentative D call: TRBD1 (7 bases). Per germline, CDR1 SNHLY and CDR2 FYNNEI. The CDR3 runs to 15 residues. With 6 bases removed from V and 1 base from J, the gap between germline ends came to 16 bases. The CDR3 sequence: CASRPYRGGSYEQYF. The CDR3 DNA is TGTGCCAGCAGGCCTTACAGGGGAGGTTCCTACGAGCAGTACTTC.

The chain joins TRBV28 to TRBJ2-4, with 9 bases fitting TRBD1. V trimming: 5 bases; J trimming: 0 bases; junction bases outside the gene matches: 11. The CDR3 runs 18 residues. Germline CDR1 and CDR2: MDHEN and SYDVKM. CDR3 nucleotides: TGTGCCAGCAGTGTAACCGGGACAGGGCCCCTAGCCAAAAACATTCAGTACTTC. Its protein is CASSVTGTGPLAKNIQYF.

The chain is built from TRBV30 and TRBJ2-7; no reliable D call. CDR1 and CDR2 (germline): GTSNPN, SVGIG (reference sequence). This CDR3 region has 13 residues. Trimming took 1 base from V and 5 from J, leaving 12 bases between them. CDR3 DNA: TGTGCCTGGAGTGACGGCCCAGGCGACGAGCAGTACTTC. This sequence encodes CAWSDGPGDEQYF.

The chain joins TRBV7-9 to TRBJ2-1; no firm D call. The V gene lost 2 bases and the J gene lost 7 bases, with 9 bases spanning the gap. Germline V gene lookup returns CDR1 SEHNR and CDR2 FQNEAQ (reference sequence). The CDR3 extends over 13 amino acids. The CDR3 here is CASSLKQNNEQFF. The CDR3 DNA is TGTGCCAGCAGCTTAAAACAGAATAATGAGCAGTTCTTC.

This clone was observed a few times. The chain uses TRBV6-1 and TRBJ1-3; no clear D. The CDR3 runs 12 residues. CDR1 MNHNS and CDR2 SASEGT come from the germline V gene. Trimming removed 6 bases from V and 0 bases from J, with 3 bases in between. CDR3 amino acids: CASRRSGNTIYF. The DNA for the CDR3 is TGTGCCAGCAGACGCTCTGGAAACACCATATATTTT.

This clone was detected only a few times. The chain recombines TRBV7-6 with TRBJ2-7; 7 nucleotides line up with TRBD1. The CDR3 loop spans 13 amino acids. From germline, CDR1 is SGHVS and CDR2 FNYEAQ. With 6 bases clipped from V and 3 bases from J, the junction kept 5 bases outside the gene matches. CDR3 bases: TGTGCCAGCAGTCGGGACAGTTTCTACGAGCAGTACTTC. Protein: CASSRDSFYEQYF. Drawing the rest from reference TRBV7-6 and TRBJ2-7, the complete variable domain is GAGVSQSPRYKVTKRGQDVALRCDPISGHVSLYWYRQALGQGPEFLTYFNYEAQQDKSGLPNDRFSAERPEGSISTLTIQRTEQRDSAMYRCASSRDSFYEQYFGPGTRLTVT.

This clone was seen just once. This chain uses TRBV2 with TRBJ1-2, with D perhaps matching TRBD1 (5 bases). The CDR3 loop spans 17 amino acids. Germline assignment: CDR1 SNHLY and CDR2 FYNNEI. Trimming removed 3 bases at V and 4 bases at J, with 21 bases between. CDR3 sequence reads: CASSDSRAEQVFYGYTF. DNA for the CDR3: TGTGCCAGCAGTGATTCCAGGGCCGAACAGGTGTTCTATGGCTACACCTTC.

The CDR3: CAISEVGNTDTQYF. CDR3 DNA: TGTGCCATCAGTGAGGTGGGGAACACAGATACGCAGTATTTT. V and J are TRBV10-3 and TRBJ2-3; D unresolved. The germline V and J ends were trimmed by 2 bases and 2 bases, with 8 bases remaining between them. This CDR3 is built from 14 residues. The V gene's germline CDR1 is ENHRY and CDR2 SYGVKD.

This clone was counted a single time. The V gene is TRBV5-1, the J gene TRBJ1-1; 11 nucleotides match TRBD1. Germline V gene sequence: CDR1 SGHRS, CDR2 YFSETQ. The CDR3 spans 18 residues. The V gene end was trimmed by 4 bases and the J gene end by 0 bases; junction bases not matched to a gene: 11. The CDR3: CASSTTRDRGDLNTEAFF. The CDR3 DNA reads as TGCGCCAGCAGCACCACCCGGGACAGGGGGGACCTGAACACTGAAGCTTTCTTT.

The chain employs TRBV10-3 and TRBJ1-3; unclear D gene. CDR3 size: 13 residues. Germline V gene data show CDR1 as ENHRY and CDR2 as SYGVKD. Trimming cost V 6 bases and J 4 bases, with 10 bases left between them. In DNA form, the CDR3 reads TGTGCCATCAGGATCCCCTCCGGAAACACCATATATTTT. Protein product: CAIRIPSGNTIYF.

J is TRBJ1-4 and V is TRBV7-6, with a possible D match to TRBD1 (6 bases). V was cut by 2 bases and J by 5 bases, with 9 bases left in between. CDR1 SGHVS and CDR2 FNYEAQ come from the germline V gene. CDR3 length: 14 amino acids. CDR3 in DNA: TGTGCCAGCAGCTTACGGGGGCCCAATGAAAAACTGTTTTTT. Translating it yields CASSLRGPNEKLFF.

The chain is built from TRBV11-3 and TRBJ2-5; 7 bases fit TRBD1. Germline CDR1 is SGHNT and CDR2 is YENEEA. The ends lost 4 bases at V and 2 bases at J; junction bases unmatched: 4. The CDR3 spans 14 residues. The CDR3 reads CASSSRDSQETQYF. As DNA, the CDR3 is TGTGCCAGCAGCTCCCGGGACAGTCAAGAGACCCAGTACTTC.

The rearrangement joins TRBV9 to TRBJ2-5; D might be TRBD2 (6 bases). V gave up 0 bases and J gave up 2 bases, with 14 bases separating them. CDR1 and CDR2 from the germline V gene are SGDLS and YYNGEE. The length of the CDR3 is 16 residues. The CDR3 nucleotides are TGTGCCAGCAGCGTAGAGGAAGGAGGGGTACAAGAGACCCAGTACTTC. It codes for CASSVEEGGVQETQYF.

The J gene is TRBJ2-2, the V gene TRBV6-6; maybe TRBD2 (6 bases). Per germline, CDR1 MNHNY and CDR2 SVGAGI (reference sequence). CDR3 length equals 16 residues. V was shortened by 6 bases and J by 0 bases, with 14 bases between the two germline ends. The CDR3 DNA reads TGTGCCAGCAGCCCCCACGGAGGGCCGAACACCGGGGAGCTGTTTTTT. The encoded protein is CASSPHGGPNTGELFF.

V usage is TRBV11-2 and J usage is TRBJ2-1, with TRBD2 as a possible D gene (5 bases). Trimming cost V 2 bases and J 1 base, with 15 bases left between them. Germline V gene sequence: CDR1 SGHAT, CDR2 FQNNGV. The CDR3 has 17 amino acids. As DNA, the CDR3 is TGTGCCAGCAGCTTATCGGGTCTAGCCCTGTCCTACAATGAGCAGTTCTTC. This encodes CASSLSGLALSYNEQFF.

CDR3 sequence reads: CASSDYTDGDEQYF. The CDR3 DNA is TGCGCCAGCAGTGACTATACAGACGGGGACGAGCAGTACTTC. This chain connects TRBV10-2 to TRBJ2-7, with D possibly matching TRBD2 (5 bases). The V and J ends lost 3 bases and 5 bases respectively, with 14 bases between them. Germline CDR1 reads WSHSY; CDR2 reads SAAADI. The CDR3 runs 14 residues.

The chain combines TRBV5-6 with TRBJ2-2; 7 positions agree with TRBD1. The junction had 10 bases not matched to a gene; V was cut back by 2 bases and J by 6 bases. CDR3 length: 16 residues. Germline-derived CDR1 and CDR2 are SGHDT and YYEEEE. The CDR3 sequence is CASSFSTGMVSGELFF. CDR3 nucleotide sequence: TGTGCCAGCAGCTTTTCGACAGGGATGGTATCCGGGGAGCTGTTTTTT.

The rearrangement joins TRBV25-1 to TRBJ1-2; D is perhaps TRBD1 (5 bases). This CDR3 spans 15 amino acids. The V end lost 3 bases, the J end lost 2 bases, and 13 bases lay between the germline ends. Germline V gene data show CDR1 as MGHDK and CDR2 as SYGVNS. CDR3 coding DNA: TGTGCCAGCAGTGACGCAGGGATTTCAAACTATGGCTACACCTTC. Amino acids: CASSDAGISNYGYTF.

The V call is TRBV7-6, the J call TRBJ2-3; 9 bases align to TRBD2. The CDR3 contains 17 residues. Germline values: CDR1 SGHVS, CDR2 FNYEAQ. The V and J ends lost 5 bases and 7 bases, in that order; junction bases with no gene match: 16. The CDR3 DNA follows: TGTGCCAGCAGCACTCCGGGACTAGCTCATTTTACGAATACGCAGTATTTT. Amino acids: CASSTPGLAHFTNTQYF.

The J gene is TRBJ2-7, the V gene TRBV4-2, with TRBD2 identical over 8 bases. This CDR3 comprises 14 residues. The germline V gene has CDR1 LGHNA and CDR2 YNFKEQ. Trimming removed 5 bases from V and 3 bases from J; junction bases left unmatched: 6. CDR3 region: CASSAQLADYEQYF. The CDR3 region has the DNA TGTGCCAGCAGCGCCCAACTAGCGGACTACGAGCAGTACTTC.

This sequence joins TRBV4-2 and TRBJ1-2, with a tentative D call TRBD1 (5 bases). The CDR3 consists of 17 residues. V lost 5 bases and J lost 0, with 19 bases in between. The germline V gene encodes CDR1 LGHNA and CDR2 YNFKEQ. CDR3 sequence reads: CASSKSLLGGANYGYTF. In nucleotides, the CDR3 is TGTGCCAGCAGCAAGAGTTTGCTGGGGGGGGCTAACTATGGCTACACCTTC.

This chain joins TRBV10-3 and TRBJ1-1; D is ambiguous. Trimming pared 1 base from V and 1 base from J, leaving 10 bases between. This CDR3 has 15 amino acids. CDR1 and CDR2 from the germline V gene are ENHRY and SYGVKD. The CDR3 DNA follows: TGTGCCATCAGTGAGTTGACCCTGGAGAACACTGAAGCTTTCTTT. This codes for CAISELTLENTEAFF.

The chain carries TRBV6-1 and TRBJ2-7; 7 nucleotides match TRBD1. With 7 bases clipped from V and 3 bases from J, the junction kept 6 bases outside the gene matches. The length of the CDR3 is 13 residues. Germline V gives CDR1 MNHNS, CDR2 SASEGT. The CDR3 DNA sequence: TGTGCCAGCACTATACAGGGGAACTACGAGCAGTACTTC. Its translation is CASTIQGNYEQYF.

The V call is TRBV6-1, the J call TRBJ2-7; D remains unclear. This CDR3 is 19 amino acids long. V gave up 0 bases and J gave up 0 bases, with 21 bases separating them. From germline, CDR1 is MNHNS and CDR2 SASEGT. In DNA, the CDR3 is TGTGCCAGCAGTGAAGCGAAGTTTCCCCCTGGGATAGGCTCCTACGAGCAGTACTTC. It yields the protein CASSEAKFPPGIGSYEQYF.

The V call is TRBV7-9, the J call TRBJ2-2; D gene unclear. The V gene lost 5 bases and the J gene lost 5 bases, with 6 bases spanning the gap. The CDR3 extends over 12 amino acids. In germline, CDR1 is SEHNR, CDR2 FQNEAQ (reference sequence). For the CDR3, the DNA is TGTGCCAGCAGCCTAGGGACCGGGGAGCTGTTTTTT. It translates to CASSLGTGELFF.

This chain links TRBV6-1 with TRBJ2-1, with TRBD2 matching 8 bases. Trimming at V came to 1 base and at J to 9 bases, leaving 8 bases not matched to a gene. CDR1 is MNHNS, CDR2 SASEGT, per germline. The CDR3 is 15 residues long. CDR3 sequence: CASSEVVAGLGEQFF. The DNA for the CDR3 is TGTGCCAGCAGTGAAGTTGTAGCGGGGTTAGGTGAGCAGTTCTTC.